Below, 22 T cell receptor beta chains from the same sample are listed, as sequenced in a study of cytomegalovirus exposure and HLA in healthy donors. The PCR made use of 60 Vbeta and 13 Jbeta primers. Data came from immunoSEQ multiplex PCR; TCRdb stores just in-frame clones and leaves some out. The sample holds some 70,000 clones, more than 60% seen once. The sample was PBMCs. The receptors here all came from a male donor in good health and CMV-seropositive.

This clone was recorded a few times. This chain uses TRBV10-3 with TRBJ2-7, with 10 bases matching TRBD2. Per the germline V gene, CDR1 is ENHRY and CDR2 is SYGVKD. J gave up 2 bases and V 4 bases, and 2 bases lay outside the gene matches. The CDR3 covers 14 residues. The CDR3 nucleotides are TGTGCCATCAGTGCAGGGACTAGCGCCTACGAGCAGTACTTC. Translation gives CAISAGTSAYEQYF.

The chain carries TRBV11-2 and TRBJ2-2; D gene uncertain. This CDR3 contains 14 residues. Germline V gene data show CDR1 as SGHAT and CDR2 as FQNNGV. V was shortened by 3 bases and J by 1 base, with 6 bases between the two germline ends. CDR3 nucleotides: TGTGCCAGCAGCTTGTCCGGGAACACCGGGGAGCTGTTTTTT. Residues: CASSLSGNTGELFF.

The chain is built from TRBV10-3 and TRBJ2-7; D possibly corresponds to TRBD2 (6 bases). Per the germline V gene, CDR1 is ENHRY and CDR2 is SYGVKD. The germline V and J ends were trimmed by 10 bases and 0 bases, with 13 bases remaining between them. CDR3 length equals 13 residues. The CDR3 DNA is TGTGCCACCCGGGACTCTAGCTCCTACGAGCAGTACTTC. Its translation is CATRDSSSYEQYF.

V usage is TRBV5-5 and J usage is TRBJ1-2; perhaps TRBD1 as D (5 bases). The CDR3 is 15 amino acids. Germline lookup yields CDR1 SGHKS and CDR2 YYEKEE (reference sequence). V dropped 2 bases and J dropped 0 bases, with 11 bases sitting between them. The CDR3 nucleotides read TGTGCCAGCAGCTTTGGAGGGGCTGCTAACTATGGCTACACCTTC. Translated, it gives CASSFGGAANYGYTF.

The gene calls are TRBV27 and TRBJ2-3, with 10 bases identical to TRBD2. Looked up from germline, CDR1 is MNHEY and CDR2 is SMNVEV (reference sequence). The CDR3 contains 16 residues. V trimming: 5 bases; J trimming: 1 base; junction bases outside the gene matches: 6. The CDR3 DNA sequence: TGTGCCAGCAGTGCGTCGCTAGCGGGGGGCACAGATACGCAGTATTTT. It encodes CASSASLAGGTDTQYF.

This clone was recorded only once. The chain employs TRBV10-1 and TRBJ1-4; D is undetermined. V was shortened by 1 base and J by 8 bases, with 8 bases between the two germline ends. Germline V lookup: CDR1 WNHNN, CDR2 SYGVQD (reference sequence). The CDR3 is made up of 13 amino acids. CDR3 in amino acids: CASSEFSGEKLFF. The CDR3 DNA sequence: TGCGCCAGCAGTGAGTTTTCCGGGGAAAAACTGTTTTTT.

A few counts support this clone. This chain joins TRBV27 and TRBJ2-7, with a tentative D call TRBD1 (7 bases). The CDR3 consists of 14 residues. From germline, CDR1 is MNHEY and CDR2 SMNVEV (reference sequence). V lost 2 bases and J lost 2, with 10 bases in between. Written as DNA, the CDR3 is TGTGCCAGCAGTTTAGGCAGGGGGGCCTACGAGCAGTACTTC. Amino acid sequence: CASSLGRGAYEQYF.

This clone showed up just a few times. The V and J genes are TRBV2 and TRBJ1-4, with a possible D match to TRBD1 (5 bases). V was clipped by 6 bases and J by 0 bases, with 8 bases between them. The CDR3 has 14 residues. The germline V gene has CDR1 SNHLY and CDR2 FYNNEI. For the CDR3, the DNA is TGTGCCAGCAGCCGACAGACAACTAATGAAAAACTGTTTTTT. It encodes CASSRQTTNEKLFF.

The table lists this clone with a few counts. This chain uses TRBV14 with TRBJ1-1; D might be TRBD1 (5 bases). This CDR3 contains 13 residues. CDR1 and CDR2 (germline): SGHDN, FVKESK. The germline V and J ends were trimmed by 4 bases and 1 base, with 7 bases remaining between them. The CDR3 reads CASSRQTNTEAFF. CDR3 in DNA: TGTGCCAGCAGCCGACAGACGAACACTGAAGCTTTCTTT.

This clone was observed a handful of times. This specimen includes other DNA sequences encoding the same CDR3. The chain recombines TRBV12-5 with TRBJ2-3; perhaps TRBD1 as D (5 bases). The CDR3 runs to 14 residues. Between the trimmed V and J ends, which lost 2 bases and 0 bases, there was a span of 6 bases. Germline V CDR1 and CDR2: LGHNT, FRNRAP. In DNA form, the CDR3 reads TGTGCTAGTGGTTTGTCAGGGAGCACAGATACGCAGTATTTT. Translated: CASGLSGSTDTQYF.

The CDR3: CASSFRDRGHEQYF. In nucleotides, the CDR3 is TGTGCCAGCAGCTTCCGGGACAGGGGCCACGAGCAGTACTTC. The genes are TRBV13 and TRBJ2-7; 10 nucleotides align to TRBD1. CDR3 length: 14 residues. J lost 5 bases, V lost 3 bases, and 4 bases had no gene match. Germline values: CDR1 PRHDT, CDR2 FYEKMQ (reference sequence). The full variable domain, with the rest looked up from reference TRBV13 and TRBJ2-7, is AAGVIQSPRHLIKEKRETATLKCYPIPRHDTVYWYQQGPGQDPQFLISFYEKMQSDKGSIPDRFSAQQFSDYHSELNMSSLELGDSALYFCASSFRDRGHEQYFGPGTRLTVT.

The sample holds a few counts of this clone. The chain links TRBV6-1 to TRBJ2-3, with TRBD2 matching over 12 bases. V was clipped by 2 bases and J by 2 bases; unmatched bases: 2. The CDR3 has 16 amino acids. In germline, CDR1 is MNHNS, CDR2 SASEGT. In DNA form, the CDR3 reads TGTGCCAGCAGTGAACTAGCGGGAGGGCTCACAGATACGCAGTATTTT. Translating it yields CASSELAGGLTDTQYF.

The J gene is TRBJ2-3, the V gene TRBV19, with 12 bases fitting TRBD1. V shed 6 bases, J shed 6 bases, and the junction held 10 bases outside the gene matches. Germline V gene sequence: CDR1 LNHDA, CDR2 SQIVND (reference sequence). The CDR3 runs 16 residues. The CDR3: CASSNSRDRGLDTQYF. For the CDR3, the DNA is TGTGCCAGTAGCAACTCCCGGGACAGGGGGCTGGATACGCAGTATTTT.

The V call is TRBV6-5, the J call TRBJ2-7, with a possible D match to TRBD1 (5 bases). The ends were cut back, 5 bases at V and 5 bases at J, with 13 bases in the middle. This CDR3 spans 13 amino acids. Germline V gene lookup returns CDR1 MNHEY and CDR2 SVGAGI. CDR3 coding DNA: TGTGCCAGCAGTACTGGACACGACGACGAGCAGTACTTC. It specifies CASSTGHDDEQYF.

This clone was seen more than once but under ten times. The chain joins TRBV5-4 to TRBJ2-2, with 7 bases fitting TRBD2. Germline CDR1 SGHNT, CDR2 YYREEE (reference sequence). The J segment lost 4 bases and the V segment lost 7 bases, leaving 4 bases of the junction unmatched. The CDR3 has 13 amino acids. DNA for the CDR3: TGTGCCAGCCACAGGACTAGCACCGGGGAGCTGTTTTTT. This translates into CASHRTSTGELFF.

V and J are TRBV4-3 and TRBJ2-7; D is unresolved. CDR1 LGHNA and CDR2 YSLEER come from the germline V gene. The CDR3 runs 15 residues. V was shortened by 0 bases and J by 2 bases, with 11 bases between the two germline ends. The CDR3 reads CASSQDKNYPYEQYF. The CDR3 bases are TGCGCCAGCAGCCAAGATAAAAACTACCCCTACGAGCAGTACTTC.

This chain links TRBV10-1 with TRBJ2-4; TRBD1 aligns across 8 bases. V dropped 6 bases and J dropped 0; count of bases not matched to a gene: 16. The CDR3 extends over 19 amino acids. From germline, CDR1 is WNHNN and CDR2 SYGVQD (reference sequence). CDR3 in amino acids: CASRGTGRSRSLAKNIQYF. In DNA form, the CDR3 reads TGCGCCAGCAGGGGGACAGGCAGGAGCCGTAGCCTAGCCAAAAACATTCAGTACTTC.

The genes are TRBV18 and TRBJ2-2; TRBD2 matches at 7 bases. Germline assignment: CDR1 KGHSH and CDR2 LQKENI. The CDR3 spans 16 residues. Unmatched junction bases numbered 4, after V lost 3 bases and J lost 0 bases. In DNA form, the CDR3 reads TGTGCCAGCTCACCCTCGAGCGGGGCGAACACCGGGGAGCTGTTTTTT. This translates into CASSPSSGANTGELFF.

V usage is TRBV13 and J usage is TRBJ2-7, with 7 bases that match TRBD1. Per germline, CDR1 PRHDT and CDR2 FYEKMQ (reference sequence). Trimming removed 5 bases from V and 6 bases from J; junction bases left unmatched: 4. This CDR3 has 12 amino acids. CDR3 residues: CASSHGQVEQYF. CDR3 nucleotide sequence: TGTGCCAGCAGCCACGGACAGGTCGAGCAGTACTTC.

This clone was seen more than once but under ten times. This sequence joins TRBV2 and TRBJ2-1; D might be TRBD1 (6 bases). CDR3 length: 13 amino acids. V shed 9 bases and J shed 7 bases, with 16 bases lying between them. The germline gives CDR1 SNHLY, CDR2 FYNNEI. This CDR3 reads CASTPLQGNEQFF. Here the CDR3 DNA reads TGTGCCAGTACCCCACTACAGGGAAATGAGCAGTTCTTC.

The V and J genes are TRBV9 and TRBJ1-1; D is uncertain. The germline V gene encodes CDR1 SGDLS and CDR2 YYNGEE. The CDR3 is made up of 14 amino acids. V was pared by 0 bases and J by 8 bases, with 14 bases between. This CDR3 reads CASSVETEGGEAFF. The CDR3 nucleotides are TGTGCCAGCAGCGTAGAAACAGAGGGAGGGGAAGCTTTCTTT.

This chain links TRBV7-9 with TRBJ2-5, with D possibly being TRBD2 (5 bases). This CDR3 has 12 amino acids. Deletions cut 4 bases from V and 14 bases from J, with 17 bases between. Germline V gene lookup returns CDR1 SEHNR and CDR2 FQNEAQ (reference sequence). CDR3 coding DNA: TGTGCCAGCAGCTCCGGACTGGGAAATGTTTACTTC. Translated: CASSSGLGNVYF.